This T cell receptor (beta chain) came from a study of response to subunit inactivated influenza vaccine (dated by TCRdb to 2016 to 2019). For context, the study as a whole: To follow how T cells responded to a trivalent subunit inactivated influenza vaccine, the researchers relied on deep quantitative profiling of the T cell receptor repertoire.

The library relied on RT-PCR. Sequenced using an Illumina HiSeq 2500. The raw public reads went through TCRdb reprocessing: fastp at Q25, MiXCR clone calling, in-frame beta chains kept. Every CDR3 protein is listed once, alongside the most common genes and DNA of its rows. Across this sample there are 700,000 to 900,000 distinct CDR3 sequences, with 21% seen only once. Jointly, the top ten make up about 10% of the sample. In this sample, this clonotype turned up many times. This clone's antigen is unknown. Per-base qualities were not stored, and no clone one base away is much larger. Deletion took 0 bases off V and 0 bases off J, with a span of 10 bases between the germline ends. CDR1 and CDR2, per the germline V gene, are LGHNA and YSLEER. Measured from the cysteine to the phenylalanine, the CDR3 is 16 residues long. Only CDR3 DNA is held: 48 bases, read in frame from base 1. General study outcomes and caveats: The authors suggested that each seasonal influenza vaccination may recruit only a limited number of new T cells.

This TCR was sampled from a man aged 45-60 years who received an inactivated influenza vaccine. Donor details come from another sample of the same person, matched by shared clones. The chain was built from TRBV4-3 and TRBJ2-3; the D gene is not confidently resolved. Source: PBMCs from blood, taken roughly 5 days after vaccination. The CDR3 loop reads CASSQDWLTSTDTQYF. The nucleotides read TGCGCCAGCAGCCAAGACTGGCTGACTAGCACAGATACGCAGTATTTT.